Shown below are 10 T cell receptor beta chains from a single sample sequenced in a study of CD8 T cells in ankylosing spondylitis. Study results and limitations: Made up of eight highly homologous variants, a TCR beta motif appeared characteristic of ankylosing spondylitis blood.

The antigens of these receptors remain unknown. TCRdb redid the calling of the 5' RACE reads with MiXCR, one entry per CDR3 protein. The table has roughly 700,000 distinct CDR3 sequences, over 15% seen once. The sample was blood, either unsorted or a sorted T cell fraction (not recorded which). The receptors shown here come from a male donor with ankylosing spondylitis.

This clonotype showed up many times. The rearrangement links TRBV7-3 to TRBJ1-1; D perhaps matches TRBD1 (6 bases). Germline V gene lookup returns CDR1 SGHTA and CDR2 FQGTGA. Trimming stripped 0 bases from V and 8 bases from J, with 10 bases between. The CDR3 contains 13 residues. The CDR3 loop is CASSLTGAAEAFF. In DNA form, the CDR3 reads TGTGCCAGCAGCTTAACGGGGGCCGCCGAAGCTTTCTTT.

The CDR3 is CASSRTGTWETQYF. As DNA, the CDR3 is TGTGCCAGCAGCCGTACCGGGACCTGGGAGACCCAGTACTTC. The chain has TRBV7-3 and TRBJ2-5; D tentatively fits TRBD1 or TRBD2 (5 bases each). This CDR3 has 14 amino acids. The V end lost 5 bases, the J end lost 5 bases, and 15 bases lay between the germline ends. CDR1 and CDR2 (germline): SGHTA, FQGTGA.

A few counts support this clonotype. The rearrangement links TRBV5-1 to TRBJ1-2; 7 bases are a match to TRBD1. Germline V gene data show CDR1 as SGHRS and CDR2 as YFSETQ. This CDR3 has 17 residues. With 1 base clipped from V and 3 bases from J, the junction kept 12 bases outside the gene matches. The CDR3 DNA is TGCGCCAGCAGCTTGCGGCCTCGGACAGGCCCCTACTATGGCTACACCTTC. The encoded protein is CASSLRPRTGPYYGYTF.

This chain's CDR3 is CASSLAQGRGAEAFF. The CDR3 coding sequence is TGTGCCAGCAGCTTAGCACAGGGGCGGGGGGCTGAAGCTTTCTTT. This chain uses TRBV7-8 with TRBJ1-1; 7 bases align to TRBD1. CDR3 length equals 15 residues. Trimming at V came to 0 bases and at J to 6 bases, leaving 7 bases not matched to a gene. Per the germline V gene, CDR1 is SGHVS and CDR2 is FQNEAQ.

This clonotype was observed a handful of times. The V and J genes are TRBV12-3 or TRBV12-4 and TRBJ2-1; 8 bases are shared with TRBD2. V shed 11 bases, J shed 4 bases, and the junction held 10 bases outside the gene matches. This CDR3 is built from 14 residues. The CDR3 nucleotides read TGTGCCCGCACGGCGGGAGGCCAATACAATGAGCAGTTCTTC. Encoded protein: CARTAGGQYNEQFF.

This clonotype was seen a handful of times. CDR3 coding DNA: TGCGCCAGCAGCTTGGCCAACACGAACACTGAAGCTTTCTTT. Translation gives CASSLANTNTEAFF. The chain couples TRBV5-1 to TRBJ1-1; D unresolved. CDR3 length equals 14 residues. Trimming took 0 bases from V and 1 from J, leaving 7 bases between them. Germline CDR1 and CDR2: SGHRS and YFSETQ.

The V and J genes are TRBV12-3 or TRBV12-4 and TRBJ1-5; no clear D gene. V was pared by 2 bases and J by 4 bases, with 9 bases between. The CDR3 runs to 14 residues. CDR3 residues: CASSLFRGNQPQHF. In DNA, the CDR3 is TGTGCCAGCAGTTTATTCCGGGGTAATCAGCCCCAGCATTTT.

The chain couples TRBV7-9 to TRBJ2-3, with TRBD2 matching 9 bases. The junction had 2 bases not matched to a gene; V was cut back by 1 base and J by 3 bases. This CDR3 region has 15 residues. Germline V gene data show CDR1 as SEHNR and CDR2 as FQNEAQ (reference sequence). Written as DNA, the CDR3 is TGTGCCAGCAGCTTAGTTACTAGCGGGACAGATACGCAGTATTTT. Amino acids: CASSLVTSGTDTQYF.

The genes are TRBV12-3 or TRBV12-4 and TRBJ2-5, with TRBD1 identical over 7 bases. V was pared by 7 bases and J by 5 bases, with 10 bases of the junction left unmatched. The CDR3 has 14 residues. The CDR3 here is CASNPAGGRETQYF. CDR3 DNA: TGTGCCAGCAACCCCGCAGGGGGTAGGGAGACCCAGTACTTC.

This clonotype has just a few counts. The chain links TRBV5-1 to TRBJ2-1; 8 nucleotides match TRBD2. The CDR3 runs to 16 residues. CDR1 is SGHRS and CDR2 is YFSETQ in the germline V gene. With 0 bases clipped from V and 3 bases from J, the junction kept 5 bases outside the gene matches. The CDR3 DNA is TGCGCCAGCAGCTTGGTGGCCGGGGGGGGCTACAATGAGCAGTTCTTC. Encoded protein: CASSLVAGGGYNEQFF.